What follows describes a single T cell receptor beta chain. Its cognate antigen is unknown. The sample comes from a study of identical twins. General study points: Carriage of fewer insertions was seen in abundant cord blood beta clonotypes, whereas memory repertoires showed none.

TCRdb recomputed calls from the 5' RACE reads with MiXCR, one row per CDR3 protein. The data contain some 1,600,000 distinct CDR3 sequences, more than 30% of them singletons. Germline values: CDR1 SQVTM, CDR2 ANQGSEA. This CDR3 is 15 amino acids long. Trimming took off 3 bases at V and 3 bases at J, with 15 bases between the two ends. The chain couples TRBV29-1 to TRBJ2-1, with a possible D match to TRBD1 (7 bases). Sequenced material: cord blood. This receptor was taken from a newborn girl in good health. CDR3 sequence: CSVEHQGGNYNEQFF. As DNA, the CDR3 is TGCAGCGTTGAGCACCAGGGGGGTAACTACAATGAGCAGTTCTTC.